What follows describes a single TCR beta chain. Some clones are missing from TCRdb's copy, which holds only in-frame ones; the method was immunoSEQ multiplex PCR. The sample yields 72,000 or so clones, 93% seen once. The data stem from a study of T cell changes during pregnancy in multiple sclerosis. J lost 1 base, V lost 2 bases, and 4 bases had no gene match. Germline loops: CDR1 SEHNR, CDR2 FQNEAQ (reference sequence). CDR3 size: 15 residues. This chain joins TRBV7-9 and TRBJ1-1, with TRBD1 matching over 7 bases. The sequence was collected from a female donor with multiple sclerosis, enrolled in a pregnancy study. Sequenced material: peripheral blood, taken in the second trimester of pregnancy. The CDR3 nucleotides read TGTGCCAGCAGCTTACCGACAGGGTGGAACACTGAAGCTTTCTTT. Amino acid sequence: CASSLPTGWNTEAFF.